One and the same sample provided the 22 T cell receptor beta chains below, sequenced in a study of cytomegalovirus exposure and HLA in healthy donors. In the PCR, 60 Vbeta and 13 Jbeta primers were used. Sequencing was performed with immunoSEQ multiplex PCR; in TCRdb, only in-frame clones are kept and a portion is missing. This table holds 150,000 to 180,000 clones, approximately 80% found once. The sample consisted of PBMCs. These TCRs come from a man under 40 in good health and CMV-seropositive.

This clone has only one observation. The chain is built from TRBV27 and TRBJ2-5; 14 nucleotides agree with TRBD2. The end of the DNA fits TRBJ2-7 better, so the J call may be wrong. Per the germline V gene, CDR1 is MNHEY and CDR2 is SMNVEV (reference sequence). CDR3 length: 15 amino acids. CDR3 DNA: TGTGCCAGCAGCCGGGGACTAGCGGGAGACTACGAGCAGTACTTC. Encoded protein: CASSRGLAGDYEQYF.

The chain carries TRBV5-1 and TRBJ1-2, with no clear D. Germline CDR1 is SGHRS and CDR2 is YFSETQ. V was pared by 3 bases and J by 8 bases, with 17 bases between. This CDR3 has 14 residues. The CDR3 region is CASSSFGPPGGYTF. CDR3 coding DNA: TGCGCCAGCAGCTCCTTCGGCCCCCCGGGAGGCTACACCTTC. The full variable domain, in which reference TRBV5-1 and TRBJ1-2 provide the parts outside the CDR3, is KAGVTQTPRYLIKTRGQQVTLSCSPISGHRSVSWYQQTPGQGLQFLFEYFSETQRNKGNFPGRFSGRQFSNSRSEMNVSTLELGDSALYLCASSSFGPPGGYTFGSGTRLTVV.

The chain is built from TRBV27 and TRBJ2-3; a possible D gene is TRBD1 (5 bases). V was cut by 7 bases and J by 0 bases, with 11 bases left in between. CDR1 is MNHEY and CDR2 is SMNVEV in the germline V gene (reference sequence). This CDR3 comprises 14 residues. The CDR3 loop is CASKRGPSTDTQYF. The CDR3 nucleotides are TGTGCCAGCAAAAGGGGCCCTAGCACAGATACGCAGTATTTT.

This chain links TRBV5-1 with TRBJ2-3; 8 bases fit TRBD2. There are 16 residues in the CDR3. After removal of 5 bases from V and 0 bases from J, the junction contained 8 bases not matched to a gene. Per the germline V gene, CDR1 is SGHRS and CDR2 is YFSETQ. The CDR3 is CASRKLAGPSTDTQYF. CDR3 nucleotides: TGCGCCAGCAGAAAGCTAGCGGGCCCTAGCACAGATACGCAGTATTTT.

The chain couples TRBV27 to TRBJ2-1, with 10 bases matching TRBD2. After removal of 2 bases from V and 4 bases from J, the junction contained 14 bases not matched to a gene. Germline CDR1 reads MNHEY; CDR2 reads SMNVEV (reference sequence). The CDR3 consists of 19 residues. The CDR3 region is CASSLRLAGVRGTYNEQFF. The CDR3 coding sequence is TGTGCCAGCAGTTTACGCCTAGCGGGAGTACGAGGCACGTACAATGAGCAGTTCTTC.

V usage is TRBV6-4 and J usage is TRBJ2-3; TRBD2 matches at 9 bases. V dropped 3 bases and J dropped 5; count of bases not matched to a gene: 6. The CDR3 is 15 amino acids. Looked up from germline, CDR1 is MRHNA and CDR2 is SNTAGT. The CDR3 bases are TGTGCCAGCAGTGATAGCGGGAGCCGTGTAGATACGCAGTATTTT. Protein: CASSDSGSRVDTQYF.

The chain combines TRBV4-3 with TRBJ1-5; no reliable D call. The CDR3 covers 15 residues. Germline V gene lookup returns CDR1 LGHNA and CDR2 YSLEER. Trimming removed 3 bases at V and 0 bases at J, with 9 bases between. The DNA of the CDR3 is TGCGCCAGCAGCCACGAGGCAAATAGCAATCAGCCCCAGCATTTT. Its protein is CASSHEANSNQPQHF.

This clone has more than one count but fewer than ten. The CDR3 DNA sequence: TGCGCCAGCAGCTCGGGGACTTCTACGCAGTATTTT. Its protein is CASSSGTSTQYF. This rearrangement joins TRBV5-1 to TRBJ2-3; D might be TRBD2 (6 bases). CDR3 length equals 12 residues. The ends were cut back, 3 bases at V and 8 bases at J, with 10 bases in the middle. Per the germline V gene, CDR1 is SGHRS and CDR2 is YFSETQ.

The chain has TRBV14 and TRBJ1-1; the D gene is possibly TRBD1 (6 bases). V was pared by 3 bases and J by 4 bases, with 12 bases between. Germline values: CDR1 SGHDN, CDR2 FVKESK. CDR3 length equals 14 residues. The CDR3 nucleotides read TGTGCCAGCAGCCAGGGGGCGGGTAGCACTGAAGCTTTCTTT. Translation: CASSQGAGSTEAFF.

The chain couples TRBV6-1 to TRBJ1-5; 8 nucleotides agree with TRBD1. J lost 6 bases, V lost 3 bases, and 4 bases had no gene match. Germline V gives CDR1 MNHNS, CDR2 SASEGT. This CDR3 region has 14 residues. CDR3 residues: CASSDSGGGQPQHF. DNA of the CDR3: TGTGCCAGCAGTGATTCAGGGGGCGGTCAGCCCCAGCATTTT.

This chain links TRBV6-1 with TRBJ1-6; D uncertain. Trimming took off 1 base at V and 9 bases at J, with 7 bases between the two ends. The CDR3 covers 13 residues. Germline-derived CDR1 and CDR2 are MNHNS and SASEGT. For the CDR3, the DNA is TGTGCCAGCAGTGAAGAACCGGGTTCACCCCTCCACTTT. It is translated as CASSEEPGSPLHF.

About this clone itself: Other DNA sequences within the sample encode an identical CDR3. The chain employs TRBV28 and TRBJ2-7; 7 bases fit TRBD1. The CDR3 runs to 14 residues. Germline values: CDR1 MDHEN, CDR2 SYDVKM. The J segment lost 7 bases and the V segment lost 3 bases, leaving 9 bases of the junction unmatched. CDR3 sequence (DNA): TGTGCCAGCAGTTTGAAGCAGGGGGAGAGGGAGCAGTACTTC. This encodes CASSLKQGEREQYF.

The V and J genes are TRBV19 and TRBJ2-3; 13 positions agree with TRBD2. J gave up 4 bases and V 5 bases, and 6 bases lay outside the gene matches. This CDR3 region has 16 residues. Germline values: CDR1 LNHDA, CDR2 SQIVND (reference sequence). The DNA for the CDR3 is TGTGCCAGTAGTGCCCGGACTAGCGGGAGTGCAGATACGCAGTATTTT. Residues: CASSARTSGSADTQYF.

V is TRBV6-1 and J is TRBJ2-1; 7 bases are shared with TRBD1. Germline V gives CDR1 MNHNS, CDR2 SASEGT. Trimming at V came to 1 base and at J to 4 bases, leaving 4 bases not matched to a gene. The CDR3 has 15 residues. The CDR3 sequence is CASSEDRGPYNEQFF. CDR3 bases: TGTGCCAGCAGTGAAGACAGGGGCCCTTACAATGAGCAGTTCTTC.

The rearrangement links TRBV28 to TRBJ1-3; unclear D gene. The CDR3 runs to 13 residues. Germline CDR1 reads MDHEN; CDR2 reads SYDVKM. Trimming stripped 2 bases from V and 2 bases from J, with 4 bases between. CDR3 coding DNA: TGTGCCAGCAGTTTACAGGCTGGAAACACCATATATTTT. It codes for CASSLQAGNTIYF.

The CDR3 spells CASSQDTSGSGSAGELFF. CDR3 DNA sequence: TGTGCCAGCAGCCAAGATACTAGCGGGAGTGGGTCTGCCGGGGAGCTGTTTTTT. This chain links TRBV4-2 with TRBJ2-2; 11 bases fit TRBD2. This CDR3 contains 18 residues. V trimming: 0 bases; J trimming: 6 bases; junction bases outside the gene matches: 9. Germline values: CDR1 LGHNA, CDR2 YNFKEQ.

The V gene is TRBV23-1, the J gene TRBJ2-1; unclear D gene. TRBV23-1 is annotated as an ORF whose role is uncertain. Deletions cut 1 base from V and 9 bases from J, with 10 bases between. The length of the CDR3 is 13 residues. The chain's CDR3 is CASSQFEAPEQFF. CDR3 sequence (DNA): TGCGCCAGCAGTCAATTTGAGGCTCCTGAGCAGTTCTTC.

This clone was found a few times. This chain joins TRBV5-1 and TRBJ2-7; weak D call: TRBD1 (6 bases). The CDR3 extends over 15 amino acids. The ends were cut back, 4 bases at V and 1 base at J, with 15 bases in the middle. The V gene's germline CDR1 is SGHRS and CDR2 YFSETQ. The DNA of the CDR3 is TGCGCCAGCAGCCCGGAGGCAGGGGTTTCCTACGAGCAGTACTTC. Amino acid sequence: CASSPEAGVSYEQYF.

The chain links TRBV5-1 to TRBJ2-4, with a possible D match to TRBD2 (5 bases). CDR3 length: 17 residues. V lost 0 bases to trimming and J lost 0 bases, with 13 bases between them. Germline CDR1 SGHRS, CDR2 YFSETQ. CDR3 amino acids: CASSLAGPTIAKNIQYF. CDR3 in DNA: TGCGCCAGCAGCTTGGCCGGGCCGACTATAGCCAAAAACATTCAGTACTTC. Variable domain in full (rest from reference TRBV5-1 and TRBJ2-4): KAGVTQTPRYLIKTRGQQVTLSCSPISGHRSVSWYQQTPGQGLQFLFEYFSETQRNKGNFPGRFSGRQFSNSRSEMNVSTLELGDSALYLCASSLAGPTIAKNIQYFGAGTRLSVL.

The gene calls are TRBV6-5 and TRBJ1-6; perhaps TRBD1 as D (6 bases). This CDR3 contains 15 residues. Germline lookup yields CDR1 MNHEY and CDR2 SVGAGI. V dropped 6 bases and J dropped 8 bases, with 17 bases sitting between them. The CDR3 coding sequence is TGTGCCAGCAGCCGCCAGGGGTTGGGAGATTCACCCCTCCACTTT. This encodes CASSRQGLGDSPLHF.

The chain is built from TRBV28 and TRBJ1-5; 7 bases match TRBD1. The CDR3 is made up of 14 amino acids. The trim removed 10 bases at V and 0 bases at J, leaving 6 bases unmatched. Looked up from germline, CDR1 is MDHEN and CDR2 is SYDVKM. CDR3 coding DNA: TGTGCCAATAAGGGGGCGAATAGCAATCAGCCCCAGCATTTT. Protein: CANKGANSNQPQHF.

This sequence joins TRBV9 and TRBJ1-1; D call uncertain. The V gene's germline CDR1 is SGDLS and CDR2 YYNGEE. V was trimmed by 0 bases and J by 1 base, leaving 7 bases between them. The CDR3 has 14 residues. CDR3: CASSVGLQNTEAFF. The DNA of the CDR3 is TGTGCCAGCAGCGTAGGTTTACAGAACACTGAAGCTTTCTTT.